This passage covers 19 T cell receptor beta chains from one sample sequenced in a study of naive and memory T cell subsets. Treatment meaning: skin biopsy from PPD injection site in Mantoux-positive individual. The library had UMIs added by 3' ligation of an oligonucleotide to TCR cDNA. Ligated cDNA underwent four rounds of PCR with nested alpha and beta constant region primers and SP2. TCRdb recomputed calls from the UMI-ligation and nested PCR reads with MiXCR, one row per CDR3 protein. The top ten clones hold less than 9% of a sample with more than 13,000 distinct CDR3 sequences, less than 5.5% of them seen once. This sample comprised skin, obtained from a tuberculin skin test site. These receptors all come from an adult in good health.

This clonotype appeared many times. This chain uses TRBV20-1 with TRBJ2-1; 10 bases match TRBD1. The germline V gene has CDR1 DFQATT and CDR2 SNEGSKA (reference sequence). The CDR3 is made up of 14 amino acids. V was clipped by 5 bases and J by 7 bases; unmatched bases: 8. CDR3 sequence (DNA): TGCAGTGCTTGCGACAGGGGGCGGAATAATGAGCAGTTCTTC. The encoded protein is CSACDRGRNNEQFF.

In this sample, this clonotype turned up many times. The chain couples TRBV30 to TRBJ1-6; possibly TRBD1 for D (6 bases). This CDR3 contains 15 residues. The germline CDR1 and CDR2 sequences are GTSNPN and SVGIG (reference sequence). Trimming left V 1 base short and J 3 bases short, with 10 bases between. This chain's CDR3 is CAWSDGQSYNSPLHF. The CDR3 region has the DNA TGTGCCTGGAGTGACGGACAGAGCTATAATTCACCCCTCCACTTT.

The sample holds many counts of this clonotype. The chain combines TRBV20-1 with TRBJ2-5; no clear D. Germline values: CDR1 DFQATT, CDR2 SNEGSKA (reference sequence). V was pared by 0 bases and J by 8 bases, with 13 bases between. The CDR3 loop spans 13 amino acids. CDR3 amino acids: CSARDPQVETQYF. In DNA, the CDR3 is TGCAGTGCTAGAGACCCCCAAGTGGAAACCCAGTACTTC.

This clonotype was detected ten times or more. The V gene is TRBV6-5, the J gene TRBJ1-6; TRBD1 might be the D (6 bases). The germline CDR1 and CDR2 sequences are MNHEY and SVGAGI. Trimming took 0 bases from V and 7 from J, leaving 10 bases between them. This CDR3 region has 15 residues. CDR3 amino acids: CASSYSRGANSPLHF. The CDR3 nucleotides are TGTGCCAGCAGTTACTCGAGGGGGGCGAATTCACCCCTCCACTTT.

For this clonotype: A read error is possible here, since a much larger clone lies one base away. This chain uses TRBV5-1 with TRBJ1-5; D unclear. Per germline, CDR1 SGHRS and CDR2 YFSETQ. This CDR3 spans 17 amino acids. CDR3 loop: CASSLASVFGGIQPEHF. The CDR3 DNA sequence: TGCGCCAGCAGCTTGGCCTCCGTGTTCGGAGGGATTCAGCCCGAGCATTTT.

This clonotype was counted many times. The chain employs TRBV9 and TRBJ2-3, with 9 bases matching TRBD2. In germline, CDR1 is SGDLS, CDR2 YYNGEE. Germline trimming cut 4 bases from V and 0 bases from J; bases unmatched to any gene: 9. The CDR3 length is 17 residues. CDR3 amino acids: CASSSRIAGVSTDTQYF. In DNA, the CDR3 is TGTGCCAGCAGCTCCCGGATAGCGGGGGTTAGCACAGATACGCAGTATTTT. Full variable domain (outside the CDR3, taken from reference TRBV9 and TRBJ2-3): DSGVTQTPKHLITATGQRVTLRCSPRSGDLSVYWYQQSLDQGLQFLIQYYNGEERAKGNILERFSAQQFPDLHSELNLSSLELGDSALYFCASSSRIAGVSTDTQYFGPGTRLTVL.

Ten or more counts support this clonotype. This chain uses TRBV4-3 with TRBJ1-2; weak D call: TRBD1 (6 bases). Per the germline V gene, CDR1 is LGHNA and CDR2 is YSLEER. Trimming shortened V by 0 bases and J by 8 bases, and 13 bases separated the two germline ends. The CDR3 has 14 residues. The CDR3 DNA is TGCGCCAGCAGCCAAGATTTCGACAGGCCCGGCTACACCTTC. It encodes CASSQDFDRPGYTF.

This clonotype occurred many times. The chain combines TRBV20-1 with TRBJ1-3; no firm D call. CDR3 size: 23 residues. V shed 1 base and J shed 0 bases, with 34 bases lying between them. Germline V gene lookup returns CDR1 DFQATT and CDR2 SNEGSKA (reference sequence). Written as DNA, the CDR3 is TGCAGTGCTAGAGTCCCTAAGATTGGAACGGATGGTCGAATGCCCTTCTCTGGAAACACCATATATTTT. This gives the protein CSARVPKIGTDGRMPFSGNTIYF.

This clonotype was picked up a small number of times. The rearrangement links TRBV15 to TRBJ2-7; TRBD2 aligns across 7 bases. The germline gives CDR1 LNHNV, CDR2 YYDKDF (reference sequence). CDR3 length: 15 amino acids. The V and J ends lost 0 bases and 0 bases, in that order; junction bases with no gene match: 2. CDR3 DNA: TGTGCCACCAGCAGAGAGCGGGGGAGCTCCTACGAGCAGTACTTC. It encodes CATSRERGSSYEQYF.

This clonotype was seen at least ten times. The gene calls are TRBV5-6 and TRBJ2-5, with D perhaps TRBD2 (7 bases). The CDR3 consists of 13 residues. Germline CDR1 is SGHDT and CDR2 is YYEEEE. Trimming took 7 bases from V and 5 from J, leaving 15 bases between them. The CDR3 loop reads CASAGGGAETQYF. In DNA, the CDR3 is TGTGCCAGCGCGGGTGGGGGGGCCGAGACCCAGTACTTC.

This clonotype has ten or more counts. The chain carries TRBV29-1 and TRBJ1-2, with 8 positions matching TRBD1. There are 14 residues in the CDR3. The germline V gene has CDR1 SQVTM and CDR2 ANQGSEA. V was clipped by 1 base and J by 6 bases; unmatched bases: 7. As DNA, the CDR3 is TGCAGCGTTGAAGTCGGCAGGGGGCTGGATGGCTACACCTTC. Amino acids: CSVEVGRGLDGYTF.

This clonotype was observed many times. V usage is TRBV29-1 and J usage is TRBJ1-1; possible D gene TRBD1, 6 bases. The CDR3 runs 11 residues. Per germline, CDR1 SQVTM and CDR2 ANQGSEA. Trimming took 4 bases from V and 6 from J, leaving 9 bases between them. CDR3 sequence (DNA): TGCAGCGTTGGGGACACGGCTGAAGCTTTCTTT. Amino acid sequence: CSVGDTAEAFF.

In this sample, this clonotype turned up many times. The chain combines TRBV20-1 with TRBJ1-2; possible D gene TRBD1, 6 bases. CDR3 length: 13 amino acids. The germline CDR1 and CDR2 sequences are DFQATT and SNEGSKA (reference sequence). Trimming took 1 base from V and 4 from J, leaving 10 bases between them. CDR3 region: CSARVTGSYGYTF. The CDR3 DNA reads as TGCAGTGCTAGAGTAACAGGGAGCTATGGCTACACCTTC.

This clonotype came up many times. This chain links TRBV15 with TRBJ1-1; D ambiguous. The CDR3 is made up of 13 amino acids. V gave up 1 base and J gave up 3 bases, with 6 bases separating them. Germline V gene lookup returns CDR1 LNHNV and CDR2 YYDKDF (reference sequence). CDR3: CATSRVSDTEAFF. As DNA, the CDR3 is TGTGCCACCAGCAGAGTAAGCGACACTGAAGCTTTCTTT.

The chain recombines TRBV6-2 or TRBV6-3 with TRBJ2-7, with D perhaps TRBD1 (6 bases). The V end was cut by 2 bases, the J end by 3 bases, with 17 bases between. This CDR3 spans 16 amino acids. Germline V gene sequence: CDR1 MNHEY, CDR2 SVGEGT. The CDR3 spells CASSYNLWTAYYEQYF. The DNA of the CDR3 is TGTGCCAGCAGTTACAATCTTTGGACAGCGTACTACGAGCAGTACTTC.

This clonotype was detected only a few times. This chain connects TRBV5-1 to TRBJ1-1, with 9 bases that match TRBD1. V lost 4 bases, J lost 3 bases, and 4 bases stayed unmatched. CDR1 is SGHRS, CDR2 YFSETQ, per germline. CDR3 length: 14 amino acids. CDR3 sequence reads: CASSVQGAHTEAFF. DNA of the CDR3: TGCGCCAGCAGCGTACAGGGGGCGCACACTGAAGCTTTCTTT.

This clonotype has at least ten counts. The J gene is TRBJ1-5, the V gene TRBV27; 9 positions agree with TRBD1. Per the germline V gene, CDR1 is MNHEY and CDR2 is SMNVEV (reference sequence). The CDR3 is 15 residues long. Unmatched junction bases numbered 9, after V lost 5 bases and J lost 7 bases. The CDR3 is CASSKGTGRGQPQHF. CDR3 sequence (DNA): TGTGCCAGCAGTAAAGGGACAGGGCGGGGGCAGCCCCAGCATTTT.

By its share, this clonotype is medium-sized. This chain uses TRBV5-1 with TRBJ2-7; 12 positions agree with TRBD2. This CDR3 spans 14 amino acids. V lost 2 bases and J lost 5; bases outside the gene matches: 2. The germline V gene encodes CDR1 SGHRS and CDR2 YFSETQ. The CDR3 here is CASSFLAGGNEQYF. The CDR3 nucleotides are TGCGCCAGCAGCTTTCTAGCGGGGGGGAACGAGCAGTACTTC. Using reference TRBV5-1 and TRBJ2-7 for the parts outside the CDR3, the full variable domain is KAGVTQTPRYLIKTRGQQVTLSCSPISGHRSVSWYQQTPGQGLQFLFEYFSETQRNKGNFPGRFSGRQFSNSRSEMNVSTLELGDSALYLCASSFLAGGNEQYFGPGTRLTVT.

Ten or more counts support this clonotype. The CDR3 nucleotides are TGTGCCAGCAGTTTCGGACAGACGAAAAGTAACACTGAAGCTTTCTTT. Amino acid sequence: CASSFGQTKSNTEAFF. The chain uses TRBV27 and TRBJ1-1; D may be TRBD1 (6 bases). CDR3 size: 16 residues. In germline, CDR1 is MNHEY, CDR2 SMNVEV (reference sequence). Trimming removed 3 bases from V and 2 bases from J, with 16 bases in between.